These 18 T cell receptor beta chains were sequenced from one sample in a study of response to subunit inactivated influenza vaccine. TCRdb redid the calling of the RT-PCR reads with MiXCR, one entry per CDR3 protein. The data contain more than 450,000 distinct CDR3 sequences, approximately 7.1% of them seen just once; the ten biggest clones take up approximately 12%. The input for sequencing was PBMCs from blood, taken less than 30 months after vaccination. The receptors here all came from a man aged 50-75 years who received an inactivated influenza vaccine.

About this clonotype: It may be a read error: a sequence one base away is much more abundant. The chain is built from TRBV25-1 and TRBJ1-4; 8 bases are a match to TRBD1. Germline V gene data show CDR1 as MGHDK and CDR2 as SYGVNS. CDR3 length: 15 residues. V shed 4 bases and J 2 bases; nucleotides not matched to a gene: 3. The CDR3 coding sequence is TGTGCCAGCAGTGTGGGACAGGTCACTAATGAAAAACTGTTTTTT. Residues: CASSVGQVTNEKLFF. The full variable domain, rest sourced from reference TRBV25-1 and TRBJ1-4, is EADIYQTPRYLVIGTGKKITLECSQTMGHDKMYWYQQDPGMELHLIHYSYGVNSTEKGDLSSESTVSRIRTEHFPLTLESARPSHTSQYLCASSVGQVTNEKLFFGSGTQLSVL.

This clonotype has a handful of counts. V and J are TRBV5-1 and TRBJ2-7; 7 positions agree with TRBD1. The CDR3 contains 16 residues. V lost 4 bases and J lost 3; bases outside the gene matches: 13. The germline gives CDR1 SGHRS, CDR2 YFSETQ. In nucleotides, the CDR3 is TGCGCCAGCAGCCCGAAGACAGGGACGCTCAACTACGAGCAGTACTTC. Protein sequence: CASSPKTGTLNYEQYF.

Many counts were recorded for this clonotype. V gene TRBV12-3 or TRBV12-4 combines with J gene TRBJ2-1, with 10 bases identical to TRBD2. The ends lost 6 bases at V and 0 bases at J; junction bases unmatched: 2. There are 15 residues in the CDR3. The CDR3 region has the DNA TGTGCCAGCAGACCTAGCGGGAGCTCCTACAATGAGCAGTTCTTC. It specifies CASRPSGSSYNEQFF.

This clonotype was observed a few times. The chain's CDR3 is CASSFNLERGGSTDTQYF. CDR3 bases: TGTGCCAGCAGTTTCAATCTTGAGCGGGGGGGCAGCACAGATACGCAGTATTTT. This rearrangement joins TRBV6-2 or TRBV6-3 to TRBJ2-3; 10 nucleotides align to TRBD2. The germline CDR1 and CDR2 sequences are MNHEY and SVGEGT. After removal of 4 bases from V and 0 bases from J, the junction contained 10 bases not matched to a gene. The CDR3 extends over 18 amino acids.

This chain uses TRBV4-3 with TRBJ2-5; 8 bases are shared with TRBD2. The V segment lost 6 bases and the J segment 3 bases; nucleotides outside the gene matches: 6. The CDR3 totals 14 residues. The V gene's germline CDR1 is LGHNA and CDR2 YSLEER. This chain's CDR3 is CASSRPAGEETQYF. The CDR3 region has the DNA TGCGCCAGCAGTAGACCAGCGGGGGAAGAGACCCAGTACTTC.

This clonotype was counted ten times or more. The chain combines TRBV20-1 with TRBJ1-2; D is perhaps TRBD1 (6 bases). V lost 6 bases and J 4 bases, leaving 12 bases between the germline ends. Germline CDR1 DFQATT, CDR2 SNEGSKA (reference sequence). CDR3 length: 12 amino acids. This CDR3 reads CSAPPTGYGYTF. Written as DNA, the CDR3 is TGCAGTGCCCCACCGACAGGCTATGGCTACACCTTC.

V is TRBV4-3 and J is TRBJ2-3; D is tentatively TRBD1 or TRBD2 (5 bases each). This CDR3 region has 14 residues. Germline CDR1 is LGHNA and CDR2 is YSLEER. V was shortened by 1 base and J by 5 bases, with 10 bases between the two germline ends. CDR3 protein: CASSQAAGGDTQYF. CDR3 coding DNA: TGCGCCAGCAGCCAAGCGGCTGGGGGAGATACGCAGTATTTT.

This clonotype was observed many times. The CDR3 loop reads CSASSLSGRATGELFF. CDR3 bases: TGCAGTGCTTCATCCCTAAGCGGGAGGGCCACCGGGGAGCTGTTTTTT. This chain joins TRBV20-1 and TRBJ2-2, with 10 nucleotides matching TRBD2. Germline trimming cut 5 bases from V and 4 bases from J; bases unmatched to any gene: 10. This CDR3 is built from 16 residues. The V gene's germline CDR1 is DFQATT and CDR2 SNEGSKA (reference sequence).

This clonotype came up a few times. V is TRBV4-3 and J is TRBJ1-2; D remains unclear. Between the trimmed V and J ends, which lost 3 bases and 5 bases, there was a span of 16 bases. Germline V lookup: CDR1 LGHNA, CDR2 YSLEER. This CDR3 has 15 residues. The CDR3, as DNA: TGCGCCAGCAGCCAGAGTTTTCTAAACCTGTATGGCTACACCTTC. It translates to CASSQSFLNLYGYTF.

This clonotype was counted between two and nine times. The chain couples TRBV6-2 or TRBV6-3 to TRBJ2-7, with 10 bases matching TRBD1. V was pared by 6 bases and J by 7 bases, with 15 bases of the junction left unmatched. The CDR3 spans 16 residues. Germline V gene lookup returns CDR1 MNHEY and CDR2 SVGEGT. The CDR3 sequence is CASSPGTGVEIAEQYF. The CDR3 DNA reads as TGTGCCAGCAGCCCCGGGACAGGGGTTGAAATTGCGGAGCAGTACTTC.

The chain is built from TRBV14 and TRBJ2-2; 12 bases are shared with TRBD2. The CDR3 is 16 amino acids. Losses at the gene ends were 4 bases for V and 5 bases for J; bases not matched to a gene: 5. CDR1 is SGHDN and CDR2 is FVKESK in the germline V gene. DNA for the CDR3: TGTGCCAGCAGCCGGGGGACTAGCGGGCCTACCGGGGAGCTGTTTTTT. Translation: CASSRGTSGPTGELFF.

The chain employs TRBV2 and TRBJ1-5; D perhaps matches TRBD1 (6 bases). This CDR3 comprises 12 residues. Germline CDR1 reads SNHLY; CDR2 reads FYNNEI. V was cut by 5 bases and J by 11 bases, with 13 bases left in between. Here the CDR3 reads CASSRGPSAQHF. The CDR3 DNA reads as TGTGCCAGCAGTCGGGGGCCCTCAGCCCAGCATTTT.

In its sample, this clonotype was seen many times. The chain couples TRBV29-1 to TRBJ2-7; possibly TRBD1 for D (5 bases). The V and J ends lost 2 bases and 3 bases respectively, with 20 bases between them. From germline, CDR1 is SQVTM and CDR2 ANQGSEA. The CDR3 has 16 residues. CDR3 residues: CSVEIGWQGLGYEQYF. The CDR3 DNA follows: TGCAGCGTTGAAATCGGTTGGCAGGGTCTTGGCTACGAGCAGTACTTC.

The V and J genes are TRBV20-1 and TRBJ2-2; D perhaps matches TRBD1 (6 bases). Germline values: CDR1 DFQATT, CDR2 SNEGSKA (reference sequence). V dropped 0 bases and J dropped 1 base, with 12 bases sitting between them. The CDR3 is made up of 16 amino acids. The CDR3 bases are TGCAGTGCTAGAGATCCTGGGACAAGGAACACCGGGGAGCTGTTTTTT. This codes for CSARDPGTRNTGELFF.

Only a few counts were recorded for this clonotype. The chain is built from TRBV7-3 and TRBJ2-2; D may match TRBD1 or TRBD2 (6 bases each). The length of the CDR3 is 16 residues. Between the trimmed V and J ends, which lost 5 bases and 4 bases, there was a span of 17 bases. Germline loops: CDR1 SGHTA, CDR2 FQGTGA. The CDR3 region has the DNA TGTGCCAGCAGCCCCAAGGGGGGAACGCTCACCGGGGAGCTGTTTTTT. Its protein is CASSPKGGTLTGELFF. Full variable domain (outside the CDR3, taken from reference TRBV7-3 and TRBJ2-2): GAGVSQTPSNKVTEKGKYVELRCDPISGHTALYWYRQSLGQGPEFLIYFQGTGAADDSGLPNDRFFAVRPEGSVSTLKIQRTERGDSAVYLCASSPKGGTLTGELFFGEGSRLTVL.

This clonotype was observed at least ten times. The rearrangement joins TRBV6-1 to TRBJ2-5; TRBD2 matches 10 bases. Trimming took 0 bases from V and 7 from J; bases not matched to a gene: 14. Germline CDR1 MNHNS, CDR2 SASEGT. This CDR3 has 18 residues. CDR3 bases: TGTGCCAGCAGTGAAGCGCTAGGGACTAGCGCAGCCGGGGGGACCCAGTACTTC. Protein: CASSEALGTSAAGGTQYF.

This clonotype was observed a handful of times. CDR3 bases: TGTGCCAGCAGCACCGGACAGGGAGTCTACGAGCAGTACTTC. It yields the protein CASSTGQGVYEQYF. The chain couples TRBV7-2 to TRBJ2-7; 8 bases line up with TRBD1. The CDR3 extends over 14 amino acids. V trimming: 5 bases; J trimming: 3 bases; junction bases outside the gene matches: 6. Germline V gives CDR1 SGHTA, CDR2 FQGNSA.

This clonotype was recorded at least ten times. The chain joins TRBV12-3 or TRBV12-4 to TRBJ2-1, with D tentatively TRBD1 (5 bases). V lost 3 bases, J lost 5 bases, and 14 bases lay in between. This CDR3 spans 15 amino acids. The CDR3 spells CASSFYDSVNNEQFF. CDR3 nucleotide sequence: TGTGCCAGCAGTTTCTATGACAGCGTTAACAATGAGCAGTTCTTC.